This TCR beta chain was captured by sequencing in a study of Ad26.COV2.S vaccination and SARS-CoV-2 variants. Regarding the study as a whole: Similar non-spike TCR breadth was seen in vaccine and placebo recipients. Spike-specific TCR breadth ran higher among vaccine recipients than placebo recipients.

Clones were read by immunoSEQ multiplex PCR, and TCRdb kept only the in-frame ones, dropping some. The table lists roughly 510,000 clones, 87% of them singletons. The V gene's germline CDR1 is KGHSH and CDR2 LQKENI. This CDR3 region has 14 residues. V lost 0 bases and J 2 bases, leaving 7 bases between the germline ends. Treatment described: 15 to 20 received Ad26.COV2.S at low or high dose, single or two shots; five or six received placebo; per-sample allocation not given. Vaccine and placebo recipients were sampled on day 63 after the first injection. Adults aged 18-55 years in Boston included the donor. Expression of Wuhan-strain SARS-CoV-2 spike came from the Ad26 vector that formed the vaccine. There are many counts of this clone. Its specificity is not known.

The clonotype comes from a person aged 18-60 years who received the Ad26.COV2.S COVID-19 vaccine or a placebo. Specimen: peripheral blood, collected in a trial of Ad26.COV2.S vaccine versus placebo. This chain uses TRBV18 with TRBJ1-1; the D is unclear. For the CDR3, the DNA is TGTGCCAGCTCACCACCACGGCCAAACACTGAAGCTTTCTTT. Its protein product is CASSPPRPNTEAFF.